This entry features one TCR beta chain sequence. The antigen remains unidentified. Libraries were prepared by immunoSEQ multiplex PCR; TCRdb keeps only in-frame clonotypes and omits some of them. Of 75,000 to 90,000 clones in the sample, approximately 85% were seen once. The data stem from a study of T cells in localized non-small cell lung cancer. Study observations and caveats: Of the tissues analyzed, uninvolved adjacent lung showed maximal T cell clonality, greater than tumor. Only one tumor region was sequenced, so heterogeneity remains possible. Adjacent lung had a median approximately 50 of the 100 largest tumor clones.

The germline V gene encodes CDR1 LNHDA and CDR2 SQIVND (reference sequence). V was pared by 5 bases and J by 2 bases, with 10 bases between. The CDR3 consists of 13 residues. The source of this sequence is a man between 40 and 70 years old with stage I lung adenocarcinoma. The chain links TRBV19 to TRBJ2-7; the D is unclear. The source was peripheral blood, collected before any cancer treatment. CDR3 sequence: CASSSAPAYEQYF. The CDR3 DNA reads TGTGCCAGTAGTTCGGCCCCCGCCTACGAGCAGTACTTC.